This TCR beta chain was retrieved from a study of T cell responses to AZD1222 COVID-19 vaccine. General study points: Reportedly, close to half of spike-specific TCRs are directed against unmutated variant regions. The repertoires were collected only after the peak T cell response. Clonal diversity was possibly underestimated, and white British individuals and females predominated among donors.

Germline values: CDR1 SEHNR, CDR2 FQNEAQ (reference sequence). The CDR3 contains 16 residues. The V and J ends lost 5 bases and 6 bases, in that order; junction bases with no gene match: 12. For this clone: What it binds is not known.

Repertoires were generated with immunoSEQ multiplex PCR, while TCRdb's copy carries only in-frame clones and drops some. The sample carries 100,000 to 150,000 clones, 75% to 90% recorded once. V and J are TRBV7-9 and TRBJ1-5; 8 bases line up with TRBD1. This receptor was taken from an adult in good health. The input for sequencing was peripheral blood, taken on day 0 of AZD1222 vaccination. CDR3 sequence: CASSPGARGLGQPQHF. The CDR3 DNA is TGTGCCAGCAGCCCCGGGGCCAGGGGGCTCGGTCAGCCCCAGCATTTT.